This T cell receptor beta chain was identified during a study of T cell repertoires in cytomegalovirus infection. Study context: Recently identified HLA-C-restricted CMV epitopes and well-studied HLA-B-restricted CMV epitopes were used by the study. CMV infection and matching HLA type were both indicated by public TCR beta signatures.

TCRdb reanalysed the reads using MiXCR and keeps one entry per CDR3 protein. The sample yields about 270,000 distinct CDR3 sequences, less than 25% seen once. With regard to this clonotype: Antigen specificity is unknown.

This clonotype originated in a human donor in good health (CMV status not recorded). Some clones in this sample may be carry-over from other donors' samples. The starting material was cultured PBMCs, obtained from culture after CMV antigen stimulation.

CDR3 sequence (DNA): TGTGCCAGCAGGGACCTTTTTGAAGCTTTCTTT. It encodes CASRDLFEAFF. The V and J genes are TRBV6-2 or TRBV6-3 and TRBJ1-1; D is unresolved. The CDR3 has 11 residues. Germline V CDR1 and CDR2: MNHEY, SVGEGT. V lost 6 bases and J lost 7, with 9 bases in between.